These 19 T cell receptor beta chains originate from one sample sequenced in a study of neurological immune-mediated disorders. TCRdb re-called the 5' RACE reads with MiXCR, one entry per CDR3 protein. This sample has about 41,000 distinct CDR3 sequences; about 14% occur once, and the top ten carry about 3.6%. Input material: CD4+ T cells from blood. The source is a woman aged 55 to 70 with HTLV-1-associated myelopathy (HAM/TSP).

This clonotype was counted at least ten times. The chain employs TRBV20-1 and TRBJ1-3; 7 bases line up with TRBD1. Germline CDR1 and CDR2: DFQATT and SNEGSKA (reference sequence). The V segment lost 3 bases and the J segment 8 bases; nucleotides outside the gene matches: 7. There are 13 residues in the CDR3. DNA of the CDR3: TGCAGTGCTAGGGCTGACAGGGCCTACACCATATATTTT. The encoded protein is CSARADRAYTIYF.

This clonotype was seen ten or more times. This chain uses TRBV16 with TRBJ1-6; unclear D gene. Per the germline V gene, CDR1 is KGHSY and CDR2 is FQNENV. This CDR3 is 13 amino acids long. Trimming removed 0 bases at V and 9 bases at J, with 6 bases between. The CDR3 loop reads CASSQSLSSPLHF. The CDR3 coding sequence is TGTGCCAGCAGCCAATCTTTATCTTCACCCCTCCACTTT.

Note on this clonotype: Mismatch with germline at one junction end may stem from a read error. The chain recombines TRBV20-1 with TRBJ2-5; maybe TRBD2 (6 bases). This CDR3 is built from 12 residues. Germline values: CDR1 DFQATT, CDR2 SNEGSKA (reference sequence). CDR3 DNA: TGCAGTGGAACATCATGGGGGGAGACCCATTACTTC. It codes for CSGTSWGETHYF.

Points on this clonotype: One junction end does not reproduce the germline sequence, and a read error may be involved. This chain's CDR3 is CASSPGQENSPLQF. In nucleotides, the CDR3 is TGTGCCAGCTCACCGGGACAGGAAAATTCACCCCTCCAATTT. J is TRBJ1-6 and V is TRBV18; 8 bases align to TRBD1. The germline CDR1 and CDR2 sequences are KGHSH and LQKENI. The CDR3 extends over 14 amino acids.

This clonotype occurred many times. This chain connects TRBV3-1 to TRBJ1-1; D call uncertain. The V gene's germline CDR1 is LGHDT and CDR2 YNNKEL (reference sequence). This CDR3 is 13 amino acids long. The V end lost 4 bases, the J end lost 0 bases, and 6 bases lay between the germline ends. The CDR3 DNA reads TGTGCCAGCAGCCTCGGGGTGAACACTGAAGCTTTCTTT. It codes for CASSLGVNTEAFF.

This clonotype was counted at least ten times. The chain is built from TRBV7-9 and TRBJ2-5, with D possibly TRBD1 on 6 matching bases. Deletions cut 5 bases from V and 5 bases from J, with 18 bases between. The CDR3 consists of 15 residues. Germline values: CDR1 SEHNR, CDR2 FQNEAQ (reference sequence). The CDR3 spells CASSDDRLGSETQYF. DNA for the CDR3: TGTGCCAGCAGCGATGACAGGCTAGGGTCGGAGACCCAGTACTTC.

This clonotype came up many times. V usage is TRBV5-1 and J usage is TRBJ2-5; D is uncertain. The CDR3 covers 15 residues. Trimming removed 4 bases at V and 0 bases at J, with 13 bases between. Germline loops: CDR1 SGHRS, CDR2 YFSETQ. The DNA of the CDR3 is TGCGCCAGCAGCCTGGACGGCCGGTACCAAGAGACCCAGTACTTC. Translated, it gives CASSLDGRYQETQYF. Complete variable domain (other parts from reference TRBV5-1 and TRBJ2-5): KAGVTQTPRYLIKTRGQQVTLSCSPISGHRSVSWYQQTPGQGLQFLFEYFSETQRNKGNFPGRFSGRQFSNSRSEMNVSTLELGDSALYLCASSLDGRYQETQYFGPGTRLLVL.

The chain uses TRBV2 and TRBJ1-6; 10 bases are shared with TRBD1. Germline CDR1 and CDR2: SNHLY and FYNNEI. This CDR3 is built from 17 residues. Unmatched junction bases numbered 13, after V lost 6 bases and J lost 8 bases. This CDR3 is CASRLSRDRGPYSPLHF. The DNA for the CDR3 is TGTGCCAGCAGATTGAGTCGTGACAGGGGGCCATATTCACCCCTCCACTTT.

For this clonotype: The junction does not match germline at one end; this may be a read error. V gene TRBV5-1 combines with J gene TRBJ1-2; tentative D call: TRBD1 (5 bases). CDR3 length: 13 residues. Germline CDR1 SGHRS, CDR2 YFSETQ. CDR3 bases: TGTGCCAGCAGCTTGGAGGGGATCTATGGCTACACCTTC. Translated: CASSLEGIYGYTF.

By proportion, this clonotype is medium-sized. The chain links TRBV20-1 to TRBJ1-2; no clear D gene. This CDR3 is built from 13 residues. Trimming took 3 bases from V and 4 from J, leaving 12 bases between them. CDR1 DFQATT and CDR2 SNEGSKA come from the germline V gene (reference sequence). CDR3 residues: CSASSTGFYGYTF. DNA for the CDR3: TGCAGTGCTAGTAGTACGGGATTCTATGGCTACACCTTC.

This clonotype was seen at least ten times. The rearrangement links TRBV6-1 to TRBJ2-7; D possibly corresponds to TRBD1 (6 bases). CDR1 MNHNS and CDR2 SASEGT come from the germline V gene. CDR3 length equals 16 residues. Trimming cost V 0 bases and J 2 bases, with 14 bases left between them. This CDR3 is CASSEALRGAPYEQYF. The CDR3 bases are TGTGCCAGCAGTGAAGCACTCAGGGGCGCTCCCTACGAGCAGTACTTC.

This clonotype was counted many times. As DNA, the CDR3 is TGCGCCAGCAGCCCCTCGACAGGAGGGGTGATTTCAGCTAATGAAAAACTGTTTTTT. Protein product: CASSPSTGGVISANEKLFF. This rearrangement joins TRBV5-1 to TRBJ1-4; D is perhaps TRBD1 (6 bases). Germline V gene data show CDR1 as SGHRS and CDR2 as YFSETQ. The CDR3 consists of 19 residues. Trimming pared 4 bases from V and 3 bases from J, leaving 25 bases between.

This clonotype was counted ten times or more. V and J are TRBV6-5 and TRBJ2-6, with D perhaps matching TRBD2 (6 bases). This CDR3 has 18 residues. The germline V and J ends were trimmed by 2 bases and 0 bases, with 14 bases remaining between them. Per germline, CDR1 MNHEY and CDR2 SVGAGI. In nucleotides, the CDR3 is TGTGCCAGCAGTTACGGGGGGAAAGCCGTCTCTGGGGCCAACGTCCTGACTTTC. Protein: CASSYGGKAVSGANVLTF.

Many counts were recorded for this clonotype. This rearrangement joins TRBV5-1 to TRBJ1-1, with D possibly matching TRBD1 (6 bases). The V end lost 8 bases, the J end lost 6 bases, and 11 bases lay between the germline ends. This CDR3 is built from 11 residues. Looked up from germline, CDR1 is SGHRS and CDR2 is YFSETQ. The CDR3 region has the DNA TGCGCCAGTCGCGGGGGCGCTGAAGCTTTCTTT. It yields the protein CASRGGAEAFF. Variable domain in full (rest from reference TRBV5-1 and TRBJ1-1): KAGVTQTPRYLIKTRGQQVTLSCSPISGHRSVSWYQQTPGQGLQFLFEYFSETQRNKGNFPGRFSGRQFSNSRSEMNVSTLELGDSALYLCASRGGAEAFFGQGTRLTVV.

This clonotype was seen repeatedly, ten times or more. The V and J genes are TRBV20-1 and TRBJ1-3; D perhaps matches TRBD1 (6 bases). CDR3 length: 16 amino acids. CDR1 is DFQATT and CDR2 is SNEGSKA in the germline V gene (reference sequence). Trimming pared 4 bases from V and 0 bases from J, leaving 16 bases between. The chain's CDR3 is CSAIGQHEVSGNTIYF. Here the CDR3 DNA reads TGCAGTGCTATCGGACAGCATGAAGTCTCTGGAAACACCATATATTTT.

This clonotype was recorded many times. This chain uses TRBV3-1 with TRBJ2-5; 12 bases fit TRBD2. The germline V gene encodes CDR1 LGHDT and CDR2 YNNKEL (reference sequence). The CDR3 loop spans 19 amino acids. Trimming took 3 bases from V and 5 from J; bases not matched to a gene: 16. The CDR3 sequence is CASSHGGLPSGGEQETQYF. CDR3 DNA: TGTGCCAGCAGCCATGGGGGTCTTCCTAGCGGGGGGGAGCAGGAGACCCAGTACTTC.

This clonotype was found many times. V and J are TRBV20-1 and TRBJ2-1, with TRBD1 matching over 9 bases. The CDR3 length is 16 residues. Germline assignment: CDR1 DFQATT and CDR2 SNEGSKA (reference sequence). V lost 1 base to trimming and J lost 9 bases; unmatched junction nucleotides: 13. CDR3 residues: CSARGGWGQGLGEQFF. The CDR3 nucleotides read TGCAGTGCTAGAGGGGGTTGGGGACAGGGTCTGGGTGAGCAGTTCTTC.

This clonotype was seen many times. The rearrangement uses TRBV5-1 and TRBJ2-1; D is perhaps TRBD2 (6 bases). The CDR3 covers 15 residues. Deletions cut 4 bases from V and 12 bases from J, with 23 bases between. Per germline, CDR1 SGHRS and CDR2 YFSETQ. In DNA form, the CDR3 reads TGCGCCAGCAGCCTGGCTGAGGGGACCCCGGAGGGGCAGTTCTTC. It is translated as CASSLAEGTPEGQFF.

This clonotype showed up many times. This CDR3 is CASSTAGTTTDTQYF. CDR3 sequence (DNA): TGTGCCAGCAGTACCGCCGGGACTACCACAGATACGCAGTATTTT. This chain connects TRBV12-3 or TRBV12-4 to TRBJ2-3; 7 bases match TRBD2. CDR3 length: 15 residues. J was trimmed by 2 bases and V by 5 bases; bases with no gene match: 7.